What follows is one T cell receptor beta chain and its context. The repertoire was sequenced with immunoSEQ multiplex PCR; TCRdb's copy has only in-frame clones and lacks some. The sample gives fewer than 350,000 clones, roughly 89% of which show up once; roughly 5.2% is in the top ten. The sample is drawn from a study of blood T cell repertoires in COVID-19. The V end was cut by 0 bases, the J end by 1 base, with 10 bases between. CDR1 is SGHTA, CDR2 FQGNSA, per germline. This CDR3 contains 15 residues. The clonotype originates from a man aged 55 to 70 who had recovered from COVID-19. This sequence joins TRBV7-2 and TRBJ2-7; tentatively, D is TRBD2 (6 bases). The sample comprised PBMCs or T cells enriched from blood (not recorded which). Written as DNA, the CDR3 is TGTGCCAGCAGCTTAGCGGAGGGGCAGTCCTACGAGCAGTACTTC. Protein sequence: CASSLAEGQSYEQYF. Supplemented by reference TRBV7-2 and TRBJ2-7, the full variable domain reads GAGVSQSPSNKVTEKGKDVELRCDPISGHTALYWYRQSLGQGLEFLIYFQGNSAPDKSGLPSDRFSAERTGGSVSTLTIQRTQQEDSAVYLCASSLAEGQSYEQYFGPGTRLTVT.